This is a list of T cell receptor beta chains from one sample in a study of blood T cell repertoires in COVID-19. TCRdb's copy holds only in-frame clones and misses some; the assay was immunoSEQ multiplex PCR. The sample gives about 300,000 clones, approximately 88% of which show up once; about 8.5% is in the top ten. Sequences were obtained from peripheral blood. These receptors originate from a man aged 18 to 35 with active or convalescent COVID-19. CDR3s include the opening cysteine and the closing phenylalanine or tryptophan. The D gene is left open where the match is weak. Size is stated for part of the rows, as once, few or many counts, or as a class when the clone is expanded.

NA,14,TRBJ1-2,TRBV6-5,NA,TGTGCCAGCAGTTACTCGAAGGCGGGGTATGGCTACACCTTC,CASSYSKAGYGYTF
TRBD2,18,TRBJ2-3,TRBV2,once,TGTGCCAGCACCGGACTAGCGGGGGGCCATACGTCCACAGATACGCAGTATTTT,CASTGLAGGHTSTDTQYF
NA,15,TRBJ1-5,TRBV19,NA,TGTGCCAGTCAACGGACTGACAATAGCAATCAGCCCCAGCATTTT,CASQRTDNSNQPQHF
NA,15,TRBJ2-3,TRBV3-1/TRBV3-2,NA,TGTGCCAGCAGCCCGGTCGGGGTCAGCACAGATACGCAGTATTTT,CASSPVGVSTDTQYF
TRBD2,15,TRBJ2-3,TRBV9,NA,TGTGCCAGCAGCGTAGGCGGGGGGGGGCGCGATACGCAGTATTTT,CASSVGGGGRDTQYF
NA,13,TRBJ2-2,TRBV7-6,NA,TGTGCCAGCAGCCAAGGGGTCACCGGGGAGCTGTTTTTT,CASSQGVTGELFF
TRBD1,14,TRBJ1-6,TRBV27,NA,TGTGCCAGCAGGACCGGGACAGGGACTTCACCCCTCCACTTT,CASRTGTGTSPLHF
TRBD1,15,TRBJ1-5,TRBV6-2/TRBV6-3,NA,TGTGCCAGCAGTTACTGGGACAGGGCAGGTCAGCCCCAGCATTTT,CASSYWDRAGQPQHF
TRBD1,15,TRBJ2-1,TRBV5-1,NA,TGCGCCAGCAGCGACGGGACAGGGGGCTACAATGAGCAGTTCTTC,CASSDGTGGYNEQFF
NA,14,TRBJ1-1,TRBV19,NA,TGTGCCAGTAGTATTGCGGCTGGGGCGCCCCAAGCTTTCTTT,CASSIAAGAPQAFF
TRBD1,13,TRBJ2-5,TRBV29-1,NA,TGCAGCGTTGGGGACAGGGGACAAGAGACCCAGTACTTC,CSVGDRGQETQYF
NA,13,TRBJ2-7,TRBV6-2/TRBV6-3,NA,TGTGCCAGCCGCCACGGGGATGGCTTCGAGCAGTACTTC,CASRHGDGFEQYF
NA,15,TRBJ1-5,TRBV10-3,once,TGTGCCATCAGTGAGTCGGTGGAGCTAAATCAGCCCCAGCATTTT,CAISESVELNQPQHF
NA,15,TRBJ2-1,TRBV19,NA,TGTGCCAGTAGTATGGGGGGGGCTGGCTACAATGAGCAGTTCTTC,CASSMGGAGYNEQFF
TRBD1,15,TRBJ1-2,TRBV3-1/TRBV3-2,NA,TGTGCCAGCAGCCAAGGGGACAGGACCTACTATGGCTACACCTTC,CASSQGDRTYYGYTF
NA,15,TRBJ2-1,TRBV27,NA,TGTGCCAGCAGTTACACGGGTAGCTCCTACAATGAGCAGTTCTTC,CASSYTGSSYNEQFF